This TCR beta chain was found in a study of blood T cell repertoires in COVID-19. At the level of the study: Spain, Italy and the United States supplied samples that represented acute and convalescent COVID-19. Nucleic acid was either cDNA or gDNA, and it came from T cells, B-cell-depleted T cells, or PBMCs.

In the original processing: Reference gene primer amplification yielded estimated nucleated cell counts. Data came from immunoSEQ multiplex PCR; TCRdb stores just in-frame clones and leaves some out. The D gene and trimming were derived from the DNA, and the V and J assignments and clone size from that table. The sample lists some 150,000 clones, about 89% occurring once. The sample holds a few counts of this clone. The germline gives CDR1 SGHTA, CDR2 FQGNSA. V lost 1 base, J lost 3 bases, and 7 bases lay in between. The CDR3 runs to 14 residues. This chain connects TRBV7-2 to TRBJ1-5; D remains ambiguous. This TCR derives from a man in his fifties or sixties who had recovered from COVID-19. The sequencing sample was made of peripheral blood. The CDR3 coding sequence is TGTGCCAGCAGCTTAGGCAGTATCAATCAGCCCCAGCATTTT. This codes for CASSLGSINQPQHF.